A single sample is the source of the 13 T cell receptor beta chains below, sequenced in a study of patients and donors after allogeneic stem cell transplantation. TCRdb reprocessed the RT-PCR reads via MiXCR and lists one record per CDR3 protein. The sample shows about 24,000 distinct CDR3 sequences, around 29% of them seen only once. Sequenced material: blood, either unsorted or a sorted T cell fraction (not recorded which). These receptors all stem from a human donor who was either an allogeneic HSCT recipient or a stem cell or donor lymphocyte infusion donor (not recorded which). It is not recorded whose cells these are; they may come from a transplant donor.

CDR3 bases: TGTGCCACCAGCAGAGATCGCTCGGGGTCCACTGAAGCTTTCTTT. Translated: CATSRDRSGSTEAFF. The genes are TRBV15 and TRBJ1-1; D ambiguous. From germline, CDR1 is LNHNV and CDR2 YYDKDF (reference sequence). The CDR3 has 15 amino acids. Trimming shortened V by 0 bases and J by 4 bases, and 12 bases separated the two germline ends.

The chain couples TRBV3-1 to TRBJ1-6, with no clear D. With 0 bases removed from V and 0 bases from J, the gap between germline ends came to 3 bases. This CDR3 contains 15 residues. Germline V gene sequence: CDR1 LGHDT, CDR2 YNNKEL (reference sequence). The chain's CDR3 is CASSQEGSYNSPLHF. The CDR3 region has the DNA TGTGCCAGCAGCCAAGAGGGCTCCTATAATTCACCCCTCCACTTT. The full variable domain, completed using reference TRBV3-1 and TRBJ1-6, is DTAVSQTPKYLVTQMGNDKSIKCEQNLGHDTMYWYKQDSKKFLKIMFSYNNKELIINETVPNRFSPKSPDKAHLNLHINSLELGDSAVYFCASSQEGSYNSPLHFGNGTRLTVT.

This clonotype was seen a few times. This CDR3 is CASQGFDYGYTF. The CDR3 DNA follows: TGTGCCAGCCAGGGTTTCGACTATGGCTACACCTTC. The chain couples TRBV9 to TRBJ1-2, with D perhaps TRBD1 (5 bases). Trimming took 7 bases from V and 3 from J, leaving 10 bases between them. Germline values: CDR1 SGDLS, CDR2 YYNGEE. This CDR3 has 12 residues.

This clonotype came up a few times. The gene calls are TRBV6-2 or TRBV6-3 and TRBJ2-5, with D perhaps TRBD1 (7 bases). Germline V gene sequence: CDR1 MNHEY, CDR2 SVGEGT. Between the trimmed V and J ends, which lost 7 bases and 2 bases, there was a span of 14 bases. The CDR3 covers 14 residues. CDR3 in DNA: TGTGCCAGCAAGGAGGGGACAGCGCAAGAGACCCAGTACTTC. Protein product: CASKEGTAQETQYF.

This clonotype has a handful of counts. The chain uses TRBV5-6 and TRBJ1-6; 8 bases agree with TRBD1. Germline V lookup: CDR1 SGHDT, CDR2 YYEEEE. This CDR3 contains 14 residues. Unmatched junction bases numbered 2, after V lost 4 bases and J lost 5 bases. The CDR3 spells CASSPGQDNSPLHF. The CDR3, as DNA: TGTGCCAGCAGCCCGGGACAGGATAATTCACCCCTCCACTTT. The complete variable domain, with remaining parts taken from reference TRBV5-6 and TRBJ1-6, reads DAGVTQSPTHLIKTRGQQVTLRCSPKSGHDTVSWYQQALGQGPQFIFQYYEEEERQRGNFPDRFSGHQFPNYSSELNVNALLLGDSALYLCASSPGQDNSPLHFGNGTRLTVT.

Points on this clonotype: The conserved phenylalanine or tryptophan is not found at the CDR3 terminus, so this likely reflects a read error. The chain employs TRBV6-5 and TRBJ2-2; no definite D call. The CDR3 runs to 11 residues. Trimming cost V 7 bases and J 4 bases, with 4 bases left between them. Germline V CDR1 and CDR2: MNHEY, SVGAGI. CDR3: CASMGTGELFL. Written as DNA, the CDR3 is TGTGCCAGCATGGGCACCGGGGAGCTGTTTTTA.

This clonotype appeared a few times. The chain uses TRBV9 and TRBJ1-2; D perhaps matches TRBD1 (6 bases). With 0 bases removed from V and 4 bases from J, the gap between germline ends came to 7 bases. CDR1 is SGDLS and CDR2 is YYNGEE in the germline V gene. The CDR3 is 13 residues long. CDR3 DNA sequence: TGTGCCAGCAGCGTAGAACAGGGCTATGGCTACACCTTC. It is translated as CASSVEQGYGYTF.

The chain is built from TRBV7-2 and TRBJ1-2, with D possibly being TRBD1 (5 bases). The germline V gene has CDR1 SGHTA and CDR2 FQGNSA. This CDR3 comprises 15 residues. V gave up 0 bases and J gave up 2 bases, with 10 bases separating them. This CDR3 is CASSLAHWGNYGYTF. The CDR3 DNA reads TGTGCCAGCAGCTTAGCGCATTGGGGGAACTATGGCTACACCTTC.

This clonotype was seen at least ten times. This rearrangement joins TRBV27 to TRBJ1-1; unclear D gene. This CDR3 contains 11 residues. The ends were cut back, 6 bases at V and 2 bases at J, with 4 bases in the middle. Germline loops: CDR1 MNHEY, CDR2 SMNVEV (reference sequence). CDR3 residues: CASRGNTEAFF. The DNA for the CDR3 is TGTGCCAGCAGGGGAAACACTGAAGCTTTCTTT.

The CDR3 sequence is CASSPWRIAVREETQYF. In DNA form, the CDR3 reads TGCGCCAGCAGCCCCTGGAGGATAGCGGTGAGGGAAGAGACCCAGTACTTC. This sequence joins TRBV5-1 and TRBJ2-5, with D possibly matching TRBD2 (6 bases). V gave up 4 bases and J gave up 3 bases, with 22 bases separating them. CDR3 size: 17 residues. Germline V lookup: CDR1 SGHRS, CDR2 YFSETQ.

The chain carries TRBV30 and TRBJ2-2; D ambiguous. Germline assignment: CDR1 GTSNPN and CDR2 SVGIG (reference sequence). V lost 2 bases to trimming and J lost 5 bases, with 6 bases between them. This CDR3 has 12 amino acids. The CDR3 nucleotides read TGTGCCTGGAGTTTACGAACCGGGGAGCTGTTTTTT. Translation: CAWSLRTGELFF.

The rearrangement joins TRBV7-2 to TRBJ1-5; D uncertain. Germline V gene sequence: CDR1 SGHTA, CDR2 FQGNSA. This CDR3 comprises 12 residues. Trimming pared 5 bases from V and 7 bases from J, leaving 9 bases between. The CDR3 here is CASSLGRQPQHF. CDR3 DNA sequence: TGTGCCAGCAGCCTGGGTAGACAGCCCCAGCATTTT.

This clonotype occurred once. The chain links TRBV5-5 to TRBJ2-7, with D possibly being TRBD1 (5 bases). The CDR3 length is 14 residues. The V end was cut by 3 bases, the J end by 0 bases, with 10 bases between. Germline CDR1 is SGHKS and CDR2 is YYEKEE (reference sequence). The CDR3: CASSSLQVSYEQYV. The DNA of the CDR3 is TGTGCCAGCAGCTCCTTACAGGTCTCCTACGAGCAGTACGTC.